A few counts support the clone carrying this T cell receptor (beta chain). The antigen is unknown. Libraries were prepared by immunoSEQ multiplex PCR; TCRdb keeps only in-frame clonotypes and omits some of them. The sample records approximately 9,900 clones, 74% being singletons. The time point is: cycle 4 day 1 (C4D1), after 6 weeks of nivolumab. The patients all showed relapse after autologous stem cell transplantation, while their brentuximab vedotin exposure varied. Magnetic negative selection of thawed PBMCs yielded the CD8+ T cells. The patients, who had relapsed/refractory classical Hodgkin lymphoma, achieved best responses of complete response, partial response or progressive disease. The CDR3 loop spans 16 amino acids. Germline CDR1 and CDR2: SGHVS and FQNEAQ. The V and J ends lost 1 base and 2 bases respectively, with 15 bases between them. The data originate from a study of PD-1 blockade in classical Hodgkin lymphoma.

General study points: Newly diagnosed and completely responding patients shared comparable baseline diversity.

Sequencing was performed on CD8+ T cells from blood, taken before the fourth cycle of nivolumab. J is TRBJ2-7 and V is TRBV7-8; D unclear. The sequence was collected from a human donor with classical Hodgkin lymphoma. CDR3 nucleotides: TGTGCCAGCAGCTTAGTTTCGGGCCCCCCCACCTACGAGCAGTACTTC. Protein sequence: CASSLVSGPPTYEQYF.